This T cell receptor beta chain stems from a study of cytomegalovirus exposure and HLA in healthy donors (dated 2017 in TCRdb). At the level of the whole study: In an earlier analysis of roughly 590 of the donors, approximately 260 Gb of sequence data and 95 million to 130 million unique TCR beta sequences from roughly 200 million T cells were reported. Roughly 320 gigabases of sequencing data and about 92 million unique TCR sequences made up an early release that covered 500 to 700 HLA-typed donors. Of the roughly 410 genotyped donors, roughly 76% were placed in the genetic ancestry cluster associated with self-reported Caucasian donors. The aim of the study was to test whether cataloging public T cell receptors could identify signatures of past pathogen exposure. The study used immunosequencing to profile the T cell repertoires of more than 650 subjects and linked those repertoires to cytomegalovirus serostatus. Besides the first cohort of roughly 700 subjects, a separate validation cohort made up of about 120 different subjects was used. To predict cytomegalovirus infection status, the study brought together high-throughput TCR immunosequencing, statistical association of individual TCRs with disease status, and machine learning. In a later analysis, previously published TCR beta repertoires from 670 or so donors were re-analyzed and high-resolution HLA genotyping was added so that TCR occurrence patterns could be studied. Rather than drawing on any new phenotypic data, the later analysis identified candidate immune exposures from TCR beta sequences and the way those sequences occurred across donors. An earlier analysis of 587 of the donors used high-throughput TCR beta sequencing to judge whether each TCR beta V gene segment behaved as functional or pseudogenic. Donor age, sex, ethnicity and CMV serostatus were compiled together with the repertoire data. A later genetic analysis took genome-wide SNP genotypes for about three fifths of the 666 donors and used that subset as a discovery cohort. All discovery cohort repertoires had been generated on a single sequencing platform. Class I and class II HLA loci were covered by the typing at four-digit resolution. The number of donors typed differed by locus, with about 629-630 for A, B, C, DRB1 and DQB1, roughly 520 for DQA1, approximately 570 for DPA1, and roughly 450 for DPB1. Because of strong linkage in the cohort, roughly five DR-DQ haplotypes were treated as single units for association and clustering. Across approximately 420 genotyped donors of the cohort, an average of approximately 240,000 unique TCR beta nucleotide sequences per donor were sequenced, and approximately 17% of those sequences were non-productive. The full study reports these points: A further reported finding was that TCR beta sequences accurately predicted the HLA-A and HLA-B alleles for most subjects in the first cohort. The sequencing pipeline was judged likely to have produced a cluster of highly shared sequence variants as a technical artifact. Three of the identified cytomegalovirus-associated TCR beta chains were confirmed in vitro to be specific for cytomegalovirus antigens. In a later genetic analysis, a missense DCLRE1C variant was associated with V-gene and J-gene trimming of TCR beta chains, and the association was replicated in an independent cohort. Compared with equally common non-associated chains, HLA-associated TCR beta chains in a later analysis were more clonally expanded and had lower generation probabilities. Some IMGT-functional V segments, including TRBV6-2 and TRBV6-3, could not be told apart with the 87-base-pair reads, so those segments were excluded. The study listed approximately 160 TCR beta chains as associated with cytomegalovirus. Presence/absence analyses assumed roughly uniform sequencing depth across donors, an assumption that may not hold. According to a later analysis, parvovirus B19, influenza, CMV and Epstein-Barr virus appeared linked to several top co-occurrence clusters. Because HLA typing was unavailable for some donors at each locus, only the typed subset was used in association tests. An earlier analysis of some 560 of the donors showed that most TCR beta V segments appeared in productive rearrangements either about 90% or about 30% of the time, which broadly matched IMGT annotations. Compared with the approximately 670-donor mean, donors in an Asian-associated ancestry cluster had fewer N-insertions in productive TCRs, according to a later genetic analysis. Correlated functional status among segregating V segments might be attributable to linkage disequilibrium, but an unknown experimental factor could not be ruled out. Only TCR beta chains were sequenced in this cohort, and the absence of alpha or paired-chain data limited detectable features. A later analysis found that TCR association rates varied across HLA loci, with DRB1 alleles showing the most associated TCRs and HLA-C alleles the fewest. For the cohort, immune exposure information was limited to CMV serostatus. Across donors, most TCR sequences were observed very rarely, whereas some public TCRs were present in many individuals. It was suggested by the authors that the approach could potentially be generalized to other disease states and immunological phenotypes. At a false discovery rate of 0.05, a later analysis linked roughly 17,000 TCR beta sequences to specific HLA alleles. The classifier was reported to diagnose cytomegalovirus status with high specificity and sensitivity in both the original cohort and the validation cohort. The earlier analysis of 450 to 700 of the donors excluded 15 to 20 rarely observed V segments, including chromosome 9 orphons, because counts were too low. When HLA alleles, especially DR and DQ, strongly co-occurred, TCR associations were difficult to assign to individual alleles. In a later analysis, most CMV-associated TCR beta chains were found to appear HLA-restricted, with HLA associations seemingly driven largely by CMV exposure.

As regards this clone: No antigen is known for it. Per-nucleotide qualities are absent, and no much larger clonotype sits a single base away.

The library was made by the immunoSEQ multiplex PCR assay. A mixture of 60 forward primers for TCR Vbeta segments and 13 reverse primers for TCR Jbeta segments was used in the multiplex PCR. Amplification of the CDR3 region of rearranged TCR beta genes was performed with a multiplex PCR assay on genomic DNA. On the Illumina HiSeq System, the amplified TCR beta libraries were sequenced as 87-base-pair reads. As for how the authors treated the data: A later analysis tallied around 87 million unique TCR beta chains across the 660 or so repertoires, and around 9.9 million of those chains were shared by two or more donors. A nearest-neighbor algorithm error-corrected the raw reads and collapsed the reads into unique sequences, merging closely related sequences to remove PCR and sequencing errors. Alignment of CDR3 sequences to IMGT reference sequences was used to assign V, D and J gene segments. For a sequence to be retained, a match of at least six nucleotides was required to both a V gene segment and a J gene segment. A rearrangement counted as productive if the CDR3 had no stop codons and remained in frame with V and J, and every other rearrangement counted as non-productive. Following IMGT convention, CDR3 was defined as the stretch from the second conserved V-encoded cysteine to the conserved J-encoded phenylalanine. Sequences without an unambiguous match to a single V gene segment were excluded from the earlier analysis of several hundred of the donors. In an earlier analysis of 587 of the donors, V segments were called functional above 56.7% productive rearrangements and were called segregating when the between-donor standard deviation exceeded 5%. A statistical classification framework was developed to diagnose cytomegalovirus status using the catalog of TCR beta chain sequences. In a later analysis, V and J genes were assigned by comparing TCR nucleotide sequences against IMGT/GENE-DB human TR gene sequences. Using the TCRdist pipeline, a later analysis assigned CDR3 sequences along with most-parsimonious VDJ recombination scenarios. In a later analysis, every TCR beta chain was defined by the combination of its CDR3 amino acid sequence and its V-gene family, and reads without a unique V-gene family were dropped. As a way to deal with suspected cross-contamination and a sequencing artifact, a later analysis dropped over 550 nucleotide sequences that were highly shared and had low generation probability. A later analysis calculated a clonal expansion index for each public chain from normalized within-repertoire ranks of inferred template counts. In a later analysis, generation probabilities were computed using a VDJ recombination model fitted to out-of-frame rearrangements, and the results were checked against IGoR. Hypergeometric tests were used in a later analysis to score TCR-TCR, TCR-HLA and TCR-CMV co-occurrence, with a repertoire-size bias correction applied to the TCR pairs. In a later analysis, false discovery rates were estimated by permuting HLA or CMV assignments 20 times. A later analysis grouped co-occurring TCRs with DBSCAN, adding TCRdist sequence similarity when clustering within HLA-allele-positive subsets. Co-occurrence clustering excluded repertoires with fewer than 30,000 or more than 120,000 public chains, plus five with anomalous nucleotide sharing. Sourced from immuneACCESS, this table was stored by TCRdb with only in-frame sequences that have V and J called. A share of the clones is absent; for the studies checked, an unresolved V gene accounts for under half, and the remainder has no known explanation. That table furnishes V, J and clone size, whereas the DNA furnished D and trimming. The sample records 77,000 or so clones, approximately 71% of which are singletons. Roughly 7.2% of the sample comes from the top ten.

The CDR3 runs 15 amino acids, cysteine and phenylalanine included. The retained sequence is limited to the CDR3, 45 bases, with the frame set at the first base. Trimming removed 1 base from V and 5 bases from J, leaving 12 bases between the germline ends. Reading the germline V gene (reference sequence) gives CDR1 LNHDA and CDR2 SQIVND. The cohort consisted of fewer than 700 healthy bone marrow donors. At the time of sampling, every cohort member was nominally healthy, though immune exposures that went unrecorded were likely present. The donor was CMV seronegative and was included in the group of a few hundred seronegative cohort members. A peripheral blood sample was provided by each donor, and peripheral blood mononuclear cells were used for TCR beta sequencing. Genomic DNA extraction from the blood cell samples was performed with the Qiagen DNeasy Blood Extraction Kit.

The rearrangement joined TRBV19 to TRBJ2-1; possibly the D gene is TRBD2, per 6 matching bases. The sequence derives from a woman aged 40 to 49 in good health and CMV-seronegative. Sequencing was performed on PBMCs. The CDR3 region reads CASSIAREWDNEQFF. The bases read TGTGCCAGTAGTATAGCACGGGAGTGGGACAATGAGCAGTTCTTC.